This T cell receptor (beta chain) was identified during a study of blood T cell repertoires in COVID-19. As for the study in general: Specimens from acute and convalescent COVID-19 originated in the United States, Italy and Spain. T cells, B-cell-depleted T cells, or PBMCs supplied cDNA or gDNA.

This clone came up once. The junction had 5 bases not matched to a gene; V was cut back by 6 bases and J by 4 bases. Germline V gene sequence: CDR1 LGHDT, CDR2 YNNKEL (reference sequence). The CDR3 sequence is 14 residues long. Original processing methods: Amplification of reference gene primers provided the estimated nucleated cell counts. TCRdb's copy holds only in-frame clones and misses some; the assay was immunoSEQ multiplex PCR. The V and J calls and the clone size are those of that table, but D and trimming were determined from the DNA. The top ten clones hold about 1.5% of a sample with around 130,000 clones, less than 90% of them seen once.

Sequenced sample: peripheral blood. The origin of this receptor is a man aged 55-75 years with acute or convalescent COVID-19. The V and J genes are TRBV3-1 (or the pseudogene TRBV3-2) and TRBJ2-1; 8 bases fit TRBD2. The CDR3 protein is CASSRSGDYNEQFF. The CDR3 DNA is TGTGCCAGCAGTCGTAGCGGGGATTACAATGAGCAGTTCTTC.